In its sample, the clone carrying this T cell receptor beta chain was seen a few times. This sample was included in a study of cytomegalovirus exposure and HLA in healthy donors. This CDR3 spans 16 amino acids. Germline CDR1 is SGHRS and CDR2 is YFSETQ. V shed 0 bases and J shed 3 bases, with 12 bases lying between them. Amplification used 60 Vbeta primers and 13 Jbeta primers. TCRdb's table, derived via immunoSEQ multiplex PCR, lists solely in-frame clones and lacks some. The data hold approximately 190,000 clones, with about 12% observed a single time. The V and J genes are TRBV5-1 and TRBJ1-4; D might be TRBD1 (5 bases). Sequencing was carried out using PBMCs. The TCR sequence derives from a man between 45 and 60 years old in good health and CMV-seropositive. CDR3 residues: CASSLGQGTANEKLFF. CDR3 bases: TGCGCCAGCAGCTTGGGGCAGGGTACGGCTAATGAAAAACTGTTTTTT.